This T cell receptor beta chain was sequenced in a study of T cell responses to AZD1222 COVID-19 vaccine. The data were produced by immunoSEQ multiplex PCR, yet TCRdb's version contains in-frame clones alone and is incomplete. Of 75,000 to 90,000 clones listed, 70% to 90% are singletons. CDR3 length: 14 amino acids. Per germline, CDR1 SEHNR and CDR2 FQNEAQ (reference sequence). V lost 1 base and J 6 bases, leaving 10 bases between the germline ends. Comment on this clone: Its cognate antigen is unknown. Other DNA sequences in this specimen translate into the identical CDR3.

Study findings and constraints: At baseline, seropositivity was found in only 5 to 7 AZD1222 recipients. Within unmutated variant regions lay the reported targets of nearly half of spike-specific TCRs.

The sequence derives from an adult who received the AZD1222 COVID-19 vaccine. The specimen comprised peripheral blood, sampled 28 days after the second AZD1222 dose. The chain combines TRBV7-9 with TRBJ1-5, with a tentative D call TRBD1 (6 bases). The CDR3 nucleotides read TGTGCCAGCAGCTTAGAGGGGGGATCTCAGCCCCAGCATTTT. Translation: CASSLEGGSQPQHF.